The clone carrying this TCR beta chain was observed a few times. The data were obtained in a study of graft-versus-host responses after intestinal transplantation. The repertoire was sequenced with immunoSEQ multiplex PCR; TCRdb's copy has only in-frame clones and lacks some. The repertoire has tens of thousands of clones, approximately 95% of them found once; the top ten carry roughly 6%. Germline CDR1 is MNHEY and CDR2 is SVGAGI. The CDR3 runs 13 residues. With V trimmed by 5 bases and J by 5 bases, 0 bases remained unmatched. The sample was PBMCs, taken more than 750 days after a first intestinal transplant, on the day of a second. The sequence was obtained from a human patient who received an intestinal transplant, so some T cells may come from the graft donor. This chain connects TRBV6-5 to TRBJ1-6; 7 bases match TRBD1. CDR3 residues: CASSDRDNSPLHF. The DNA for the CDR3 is TGTGCCAGCAGTGACAGGGATAATTCACCCCTCCACTTT.